Ten or more counts support the clone carrying this T cell receptor (beta chain). For the second PCR, which ran for roughly 6 to 12 cycles, a sample-barcoded 5' primer and a J-beta primer mix were used. The authors tagged each cDNA molecule using a template-switch adaptor with 12 random nucleotides. TCRdb re-called the 5' RACE reads with MiXCR, one entry per CDR3 protein. The sample yields 650,000 to 700,000 distinct CDR3 sequences, around 32% seen once. This sample was included in a study of blood T cells in healthy people across ages. Trimming shortened V by 6 bases and J by 3 bases, and 18 bases separated the two germline ends. Germline V CDR1 and CDR2: MNHEY, SVGAGI. This CDR3 is built from 15 residues. No fewer than 7 million PBMCs went into each sample.

Sequenced sample: blood. The gene calls are TRBV6-5 and TRBJ2-7; the D gene could be TRBD1 or TRBD2 (7 bases each). This TCR derives from a woman of 80 years or more in good health. The CDR3 is CASSGSTGRGYEQYF. The CDR3 nucleotides read TGTGCCAGCAGCGGGTCGACAGGGAGGGGCTACGAGCAGTACTTC.